This paragraph reports one TCR beta chain. Its antigen is unidentified. Germline V gives CDR1 KGHSH, CDR2 LQKENI. Between the trimmed V and J ends, which lost 5 bases and 8 bases, there was a span of 10 bases. This CDR3 has 12 residues. The data stem from a study of T cell responses to AZD1222 COVID-19 vaccine. Notes on the study in general: At study baseline, merely roughly 6 AZD1222 recipients were seropositive. There were vaccine-associated CD4 TCRs across spike, dominant at 160-218 and 743-854. Clonal diversity may have been underestimated in mostly white British donors.

Generated by immunoSEQ multiplex PCR, the TCRdb table keeps only in-frame clones and is missing some. The sample holds about 120,000 clones, roughly 93% seen once. The chain recombines TRBV18 with TRBJ2-1, with TRBD1 as a possible D gene (5 bases). This clonotype was sampled from an adult in good health. Specimen: peripheral blood, collected on day 0 of AZD1222 vaccination. The CDR3 DNA follows: TGTGCCAGCTCAACCAGGGAAGATGAGCAGTTCTTC. It translates to CASSTREDEQFF.